The clone carrying this TCR beta chain was counted a few times. The target antigen is unknown. The data were taken from a study of T-cell memory formation after mild COVID-19. The germline gives CDR1 SGHTA, CDR2 FQGNSA. This CDR3 is built from 14 residues. The ends were cut back, 5 bases at V and 1 base at J, with 11 bases in the middle. TCRdb itself ran the 5' RACE reads through MiXCR, one entry per CDR3 protein. This table holds 250,000 to 400,000 distinct CDR3 sequences, more than 13% found once. Findings and limits, study-wide: Mostly located in CM and EM were contracting CD4+ clones, with contracting CD8+ clones located in EMRA. Later expanders leaned CD4+, whereas day 15 to 85 contracting clones were balanced CD4/CD8.

The specimen sequenced was PBMCs or a T cell subset sorted from them (not recorded which). The clonotype originates from a man in his late teens or twenties who had mild COVID-19 (a few samples of this study predate the infection). Cell type and time point are not known. The chain joins TRBV7-2 to TRBJ1-1; possible D gene TRBD1, 6 bases. The CDR3 nucleotides are TGTGCCAGCAGCCCGGACAGTAGGAACACTGAAGCTTTCTTT. This codes for CASSPDSRNTEAFF.